The subject of this entry is one T cell receptor (beta chain). CDR1 SGHDT and CDR2 YYEEEE come from the germline V gene. The CDR3 length is 14 residues. V lost 0 bases and J 1 base, leaving 7 bases between the germline ends. The method was immunoSEQ multiplex PCR; TCRdb's version includes in-frame clones alone and lacks a portion of them. The table shows fewer than 90,000 clones, with about 85% occurring only once. These data originate in a study of blood T cell repertoires in COVID-19. The clonotype originates from a male donor with acute or convalescent COVID-19. Sequencing was carried out using peripheral blood. The V and J genes are TRBV5-6 and TRBJ1-1; D is undetermined. CDR3 sequence (DNA): TGTGCCAGCAGCTTGGCTCCAGGGAACACTGAAGCTTTCTTT. Protein sequence: CASSLAPGNTEAFF.